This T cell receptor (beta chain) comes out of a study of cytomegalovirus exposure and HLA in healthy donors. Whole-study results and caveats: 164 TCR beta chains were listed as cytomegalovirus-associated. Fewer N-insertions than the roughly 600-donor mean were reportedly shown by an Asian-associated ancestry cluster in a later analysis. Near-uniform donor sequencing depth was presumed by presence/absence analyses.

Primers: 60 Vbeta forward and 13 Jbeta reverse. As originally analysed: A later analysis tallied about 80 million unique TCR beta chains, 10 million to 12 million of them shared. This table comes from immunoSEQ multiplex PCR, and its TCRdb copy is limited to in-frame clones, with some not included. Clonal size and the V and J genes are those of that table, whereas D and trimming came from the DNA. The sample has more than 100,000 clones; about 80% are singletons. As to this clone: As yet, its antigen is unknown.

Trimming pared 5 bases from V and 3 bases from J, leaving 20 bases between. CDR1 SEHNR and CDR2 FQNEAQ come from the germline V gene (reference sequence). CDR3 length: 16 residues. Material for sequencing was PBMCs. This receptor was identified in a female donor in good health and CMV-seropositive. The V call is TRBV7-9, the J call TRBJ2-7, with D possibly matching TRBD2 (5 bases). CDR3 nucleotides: TGTGCCAGCAGCCCCCGGGGTACGAGGGCCTACTACGAGCAGTACTTC. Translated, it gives CASSPRGTRAYYEQYF.